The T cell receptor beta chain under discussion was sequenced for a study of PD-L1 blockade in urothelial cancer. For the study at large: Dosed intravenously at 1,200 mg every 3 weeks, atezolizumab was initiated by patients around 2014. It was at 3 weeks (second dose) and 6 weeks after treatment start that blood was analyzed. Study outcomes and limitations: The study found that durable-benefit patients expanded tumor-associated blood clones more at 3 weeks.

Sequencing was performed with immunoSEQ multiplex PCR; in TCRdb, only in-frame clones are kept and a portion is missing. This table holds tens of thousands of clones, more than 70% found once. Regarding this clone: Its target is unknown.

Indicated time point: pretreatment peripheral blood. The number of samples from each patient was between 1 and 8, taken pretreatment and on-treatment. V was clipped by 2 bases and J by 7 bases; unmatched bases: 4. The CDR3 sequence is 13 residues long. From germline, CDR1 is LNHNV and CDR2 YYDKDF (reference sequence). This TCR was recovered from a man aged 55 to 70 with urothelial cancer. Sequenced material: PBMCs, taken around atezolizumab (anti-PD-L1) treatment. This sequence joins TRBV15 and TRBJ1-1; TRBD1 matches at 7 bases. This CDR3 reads CATSRRGTDEAFF. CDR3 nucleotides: TGTGCCACCAGCAGACGTGGGACAGATGAAGCTTTCTTT. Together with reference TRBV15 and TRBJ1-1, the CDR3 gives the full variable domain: DAMVIQNPRYQVTQFGKPVTLSCSQTLNHNVMYWYQQKSSQAPKLLFHYYDKDFNNEADTPDNFQSRRPNTSFCFLDIRSPGLGDTAMYLCATSRRGTDEAFFGQGTRLTVV.